This T cell receptor (beta chain) was retrieved from a study of cytomegalovirus exposure and HLA in healthy donors. The study's findings and limits: Researchers counted roughly 160 TCR beta chains as cytomegalovirus-associated.

Trimming removed 1 base at V and 7 bases at J, with 5 bases between. This CDR3 is built from 13 residues. Germline CDR1 and CDR2: SGHVS and FNYEAQ. For this clone: Its antigen is currently unknown.

Measured with immunoSEQ multiplex PCR; TCRdb has only the in-frame clones, and not every one. The sample consists of more than 95,000 clones, about 88% of them appearing once. Sequences were obtained from PBMCs. The chain links TRBV7-6 to TRBJ1-6; D ambiguous. This sequence originates from a man between 18 and 29 years old in good health and CMV-seropositive. The CDR3 spells CASSLEQNSPLHF. Written as DNA, the CDR3 is TGTGCCAGCAGCTTAGAACAGAATTCACCCCTCCACTTT.